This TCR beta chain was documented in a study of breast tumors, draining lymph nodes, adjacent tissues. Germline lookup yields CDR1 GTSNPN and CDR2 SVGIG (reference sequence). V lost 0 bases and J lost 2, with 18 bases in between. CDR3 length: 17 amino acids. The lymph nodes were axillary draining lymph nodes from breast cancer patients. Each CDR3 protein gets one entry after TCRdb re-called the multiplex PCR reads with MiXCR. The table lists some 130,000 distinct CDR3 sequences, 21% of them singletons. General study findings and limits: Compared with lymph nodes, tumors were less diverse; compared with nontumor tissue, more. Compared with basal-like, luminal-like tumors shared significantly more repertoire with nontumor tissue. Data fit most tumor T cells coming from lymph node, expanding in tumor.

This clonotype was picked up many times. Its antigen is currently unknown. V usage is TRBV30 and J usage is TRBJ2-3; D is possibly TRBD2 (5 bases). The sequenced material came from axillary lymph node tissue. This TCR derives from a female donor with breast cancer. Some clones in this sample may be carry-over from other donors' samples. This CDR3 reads CAWSVPRTHDTTDTQYF. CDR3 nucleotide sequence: TGTGCCTGGAGTGTACCCCGGACTCACGACACCACAGATACGCAGTATTTT.